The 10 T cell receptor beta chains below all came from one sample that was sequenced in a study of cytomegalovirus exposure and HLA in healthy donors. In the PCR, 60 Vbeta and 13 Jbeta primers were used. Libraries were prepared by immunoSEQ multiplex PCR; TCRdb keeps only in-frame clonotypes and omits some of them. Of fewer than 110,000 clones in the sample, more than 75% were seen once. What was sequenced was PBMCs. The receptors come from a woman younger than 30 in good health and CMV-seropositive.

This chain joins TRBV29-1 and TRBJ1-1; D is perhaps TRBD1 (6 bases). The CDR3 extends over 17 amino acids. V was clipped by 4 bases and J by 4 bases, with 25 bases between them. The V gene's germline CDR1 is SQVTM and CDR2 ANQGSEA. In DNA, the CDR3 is TGCAGCGTTGCGACAAGAGTGGGGGGGGAAGGGGGCACTGAAGCTTTCTTT. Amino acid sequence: CSVATRVGGEGGTEAFF. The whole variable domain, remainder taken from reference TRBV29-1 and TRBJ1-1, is SAVISQKPSRDICQRGTSLTIQCQVDSQVTMMFWYRQQPGQSLTLIATANQGSEATYESGFVIDKFPISRPNLTFSTLTVSNMSPEDSSIYLCSVATRVGGEGGTEAFFGQGTRLTVV.

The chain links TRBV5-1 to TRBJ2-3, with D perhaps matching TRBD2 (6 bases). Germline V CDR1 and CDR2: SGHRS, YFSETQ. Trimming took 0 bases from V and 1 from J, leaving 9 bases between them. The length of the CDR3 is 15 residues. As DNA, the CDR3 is TGCGCCAGCAGCTTGGTGGGCGGGGGCACAGATACGCAGTATTTT. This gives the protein CASSLVGGGTDTQYF.

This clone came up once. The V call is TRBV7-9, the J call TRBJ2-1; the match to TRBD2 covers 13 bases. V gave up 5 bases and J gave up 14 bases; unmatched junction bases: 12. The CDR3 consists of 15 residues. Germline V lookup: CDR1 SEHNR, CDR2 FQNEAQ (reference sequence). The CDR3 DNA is TGTGCCAGCAGCCCGATACCTCGGACTAGCGGGAGCAAGTTCTTC. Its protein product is CASSPIPRTSGSKFF.

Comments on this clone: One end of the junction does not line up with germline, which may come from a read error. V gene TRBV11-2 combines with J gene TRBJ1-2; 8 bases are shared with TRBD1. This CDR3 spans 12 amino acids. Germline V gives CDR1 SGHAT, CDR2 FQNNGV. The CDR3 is CASSPQGQGNSF. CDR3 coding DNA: TGTGCCAGCAGCCCACAAGGACAGGGAAATAGCTTC.

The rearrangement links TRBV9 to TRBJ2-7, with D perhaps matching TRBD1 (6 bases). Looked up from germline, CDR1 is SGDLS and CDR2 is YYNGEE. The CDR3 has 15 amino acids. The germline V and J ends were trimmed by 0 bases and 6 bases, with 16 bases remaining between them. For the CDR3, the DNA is TGTGCCAGCAGCGTAGATAGCCGGGACATATGCGAGCAGTACTTC. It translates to CASSVDSRDICEQYF.

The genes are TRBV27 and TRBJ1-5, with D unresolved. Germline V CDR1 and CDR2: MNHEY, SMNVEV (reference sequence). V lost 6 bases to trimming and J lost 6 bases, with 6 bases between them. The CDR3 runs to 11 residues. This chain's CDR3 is CASSLSQPQHF. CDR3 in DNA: TGTGCCAGCAGCCTAAGTCAGCCCCAGCATTTT.

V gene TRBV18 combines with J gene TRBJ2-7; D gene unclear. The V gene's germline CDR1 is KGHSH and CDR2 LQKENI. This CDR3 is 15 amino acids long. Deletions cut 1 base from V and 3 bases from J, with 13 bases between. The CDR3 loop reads CASSPLGPPYYEQYF. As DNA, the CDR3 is TGTGCCAGCTCACCACTGGGCCCTCCCTACTACGAGCAGTACTTC.

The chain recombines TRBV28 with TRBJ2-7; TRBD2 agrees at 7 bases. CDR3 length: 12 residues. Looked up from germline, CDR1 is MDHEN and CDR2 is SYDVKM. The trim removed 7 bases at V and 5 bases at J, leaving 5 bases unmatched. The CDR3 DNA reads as TGTGCCAGCATGGCGGGAGAGGACGAGCAGTACTTC. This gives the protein CASMAGEDEQYF.

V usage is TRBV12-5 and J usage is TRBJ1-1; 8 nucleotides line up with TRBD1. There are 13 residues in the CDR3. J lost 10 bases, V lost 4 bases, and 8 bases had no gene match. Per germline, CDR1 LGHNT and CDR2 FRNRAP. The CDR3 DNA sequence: TGTGCTAGTGGTTCGTCAGGGGGCGAGTCAGCTTTCTTT. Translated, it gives CASGSSGGESAFF.

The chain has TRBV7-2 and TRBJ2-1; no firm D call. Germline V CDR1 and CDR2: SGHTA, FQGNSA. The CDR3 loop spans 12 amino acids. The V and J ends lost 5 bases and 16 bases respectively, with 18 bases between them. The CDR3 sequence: CASSQRSWKSFF. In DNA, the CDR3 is TGTGCCAGCAGCCAGAGGAGCTGGAAATCCTTCTTC.